A single sample gave rise to the 17 T cell receptor beta chains below, sequenced in a study of post-analysis software for immune sequencing data. The study, taken as a whole, reports: There were five or six TRBV segments more frequent in patients than controls, and TRBV5-6, TRBV5-1 and TRBV20-1 were among them.

Built from TCR beta cDNA, the libraries had unique molecular identifiers in them. TCRdb independently ran MiXCR on the PCR reads; one entry per CDR3 protein. The sample has a few hundred thousand distinct CDR3 sequences, 34% seen once. Their antigens remain unidentified. Material: blood. These receptors came from a girl under 18 with multiple sclerosis.

Comment on this clonotype: Lacking the conserved final phenylalanine or tryptophan, this CDR3 likely reflects a read error. V gene TRBV12-3 or TRBV12-4 combines with J gene TRBJ1-4; D gene unclear. V lost 6 bases to trimming and J lost 3 bases, with 14 bases between them. CDR3 length: 15 amino acids. The chain's CDR3 is CASSPQAEANEKLFL. The CDR3 region has the DNA TGTGCCAGCAGCCCCCAGGCTGAGGCTAATGAAAAACTGTTTTTG.

The chain's CDR3 is CASSMSAGGTDTQYF. CDR3 coding DNA: TGTGCCAGCAGTATGTCGGCAGGGGGCACAGATACGCAGTATTTT. The chain is built from TRBV6-4 and TRBJ2-3; the D gene is possibly TRBD1 (6 bases). The ends were cut back, 5 bases at V and 1 base at J, with 13 bases in the middle. The length of the CDR3 is 15 residues. Germline V gene sequence: CDR1 MRHNA, CDR2 SNTAGT.

CDR3 sequence (DNA): TGTGCCAGCAGCTTAGGGGTTCGGGACGAGCAGTACTTC. It is translated as CASSLGVRDEQYF. The V call is TRBV7-2, the J call TRBJ2-5; D is uncertain. The DNA end is more similar to TRBJ2-7, so the J call may be wrong. This CDR3 comprises 13 residues. Germline CDR1 and CDR2: SGHTA and FQGNSA.

The rearrangement links TRBV29-1 to TRBJ2-7, with TRBD2 matching 9 bases. Germline-derived CDR1 and CDR2 are SQVTM and ANQGSEA. J gave up 2 bases and V 5 bases, and 7 bases lay outside the gene matches. The CDR3 consists of 14 residues. The CDR3 loop reads CSVLSRGGTYEQYF. CDR3 DNA sequence: TGCAGCGTTCTATCGCGGGGGGGAACCTACGAGCAGTACTTC.

This clonotype was found a few times. The V call is TRBV7-9, the J call TRBJ1-4; D is uncertain. The CDR3 loop spans 17 amino acids. Trimming shortened V by 2 bases and J by 0 bases, and 13 bases separated the two germline ends. CDR1 is SEHNR, CDR2 FQNEAQ, per germline (reference sequence). CDR3 sequence (DNA): TGTGCCAGCAGCTTAAACGGACGTGGTGCAACTAATGAAAAACTGTTTTTT. Translating gives CASSLNGRGATNEKLFF.

The gene calls are TRBV18 and TRBJ2-7; D unclear. In germline, CDR1 is KGHSH, CDR2 LQKENI. The CDR3 covers 14 residues. The V and J ends lost 3 bases and 2 bases respectively, with 11 bases between them. In DNA, the CDR3 is TGTGCCAGCTCACCGTCGGTCCCTCCCTACGAGCAGTACTTC. Protein sequence: CASSPSVPPYEQYF.

With respect to this clonotype: A read error may produce the germline difference seen at one junction end. The rearrangement joins TRBV7-3 to TRBJ2-3; D not certain. CDR1 SGHTA and CDR2 FQGTGA come from the germline V gene. The CDR3 runs 13 residues. Written as DNA, the CDR3 is TGTGCCAGCAGCATAACTACAAGTCAGGCGCAGTATTTT. The encoded protein is CASSITTSQAQYF.

This chain joins TRBV28 and TRBJ1-4; 8 bases fit TRBD1. CDR1 and CDR2 from the germline V gene are MDHEN and SYDVKM. The ends lost 3 bases at V and 11 bases at J; junction bases unmatched: 8. This CDR3 is built from 14 residues. CDR3 protein: CASSLGQGARKLFF. The CDR3 coding sequence is TGTGCCAGCAGTTTGGGGCAGGGGGCGAGGAAACTGTTTTTT.

This clonotype was counted only a few times. The CDR3 nucleotides are TGTGCCATCAGCCCGGGGACAGCAGGGGACAATCAGCCCCAGCATTTT. It encodes CAISPGTAGDNQPQHF. The chain joins TRBV10-3 to TRBJ1-5; 7 nucleotides line up with TRBD1. The CDR3 is 16 residues long. V trimming: 6 bases; J trimming: 3 bases; junction bases outside the gene matches: 11. Germline CDR1 ENHRY, CDR2 SYGVKD.

J is TRBJ1-2 and V is TRBV20-1; the D gene is possibly TRBD1 (6 bases). The CDR3 has 15 amino acids. The V gene's germline CDR1 is DFQATT and CDR2 SNEGSKA (reference sequence). Trimming pared 4 bases from V and 9 bases from J, leaving 24 bases between. CDR3 protein: CSAKEPGHQRSSYTF. Written as DNA, the CDR3 is TGCAGTGCTAAGGAGCCGGGACACCAACGTTCGAGCTACACCTTC.

This clonotype showed up just a few times. This chain uses TRBV25-1 with TRBJ2-5, with 9 bases matching TRBD1. The CDR3 runs 13 residues. V shed 6 bases, J shed 6 bases, and the junction held 5 bases outside the gene matches. Germline lookup yields CDR1 MGHDK and CDR2 SYGVNS. The CDR3 loop is CASRTGGSKTQYF. CDR3 coding DNA: TGTGCCAGCAGGACAGGGGGTTCGAAGACCCAGTACTTC.

In this sample, this clonotype turned up a few times. The CDR3 region is CSVDGRTGSTDTQYF. The CDR3 DNA reads TGCAGCGTGGACGGCCGGACAGGGAGCACAGATACGCAGTATTTT. The V call is TRBV29-1, the J call TRBJ2-3, with 8 bases identical to TRBD1. Unmatched junction bases numbered 8, after V lost 6 bases and J lost 0 bases. This CDR3 is 15 amino acids long. The germline gives CDR1 SQVTM, CDR2 ANQGSEA.

This sequence joins TRBV5-6 and TRBJ2-5; 9 positions match TRBD2. Trimming took 3 bases from V and 2 from J; bases not matched to a gene: 8. Germline loops: CDR1 SGHDT, CDR2 YYEEEE. There are 16 residues in the CDR3. CDR3: CASSSPHSGGQETQYF. The CDR3 nucleotides read TGTGCCAGCAGCTCACCCCACAGCGGGGGGCAAGAGACCCAGTACTTC.

This clonotype was recorded a few times. The chain carries TRBV5-1 and TRBJ2-3, with D hard to call. The CDR3 has 15 amino acids. Per the germline V gene, CDR1 is SGHRS and CDR2 is YFSETQ. V was pared by 1 base and J by 0 bases, with 9 bases between. The CDR3 here is CASSLSSISTDTQYF. For the CDR3, the DNA is TGCGCCAGCAGCTTGAGCTCCATAAGCACAGATACGCAGTATTTT.

The J gene is TRBJ1-4, the V gene TRBV6-5; perhaps TRBD1 as D (5 bases). The CDR3 is made up of 14 amino acids. CDR1 is MNHEY, CDR2 SVGAGI, per germline. The V end was cut by 6 bases, the J end by 4 bases, with 12 bases between. This CDR3 is CASSQGEYNEKLFF. CDR3 DNA: TGTGCCAGCAGCCAAGGGGAGTATAATGAAAAACTGTTTTTT.

V gene TRBV6-2 or TRBV6-3 combines with J gene TRBJ1-1, with 8 nucleotides matching TRBD1. CDR3 size: 15 residues. Germline V gives CDR1 MNHEY, CDR2 SVGEGT. Trimming cost V 5 bases and J 3 bases; bases outside gene matches: 8. Here the CDR3 DNA reads TGTGCCAGCAGTCAGGGGGCGTGGACGGACACTGAAGCTTTCTTT. Translated: CASSQGAWTDTEAFF.

J is TRBJ1-1 and V is TRBV20-1; TRBD1 is a possible D gene (5 bases). Germline loops: CDR1 DFQATT, CDR2 SNEGSKA (reference sequence). The CDR3 extends over 12 amino acids. Trimming shortened V by 5 bases and J by 1 base, and 8 bases separated the two germline ends. The CDR3: CSARQTNTEAFF. For the CDR3, the DNA is TGCAGTGCTCGACAGACGAACACTGAAGCTTTCTTT.